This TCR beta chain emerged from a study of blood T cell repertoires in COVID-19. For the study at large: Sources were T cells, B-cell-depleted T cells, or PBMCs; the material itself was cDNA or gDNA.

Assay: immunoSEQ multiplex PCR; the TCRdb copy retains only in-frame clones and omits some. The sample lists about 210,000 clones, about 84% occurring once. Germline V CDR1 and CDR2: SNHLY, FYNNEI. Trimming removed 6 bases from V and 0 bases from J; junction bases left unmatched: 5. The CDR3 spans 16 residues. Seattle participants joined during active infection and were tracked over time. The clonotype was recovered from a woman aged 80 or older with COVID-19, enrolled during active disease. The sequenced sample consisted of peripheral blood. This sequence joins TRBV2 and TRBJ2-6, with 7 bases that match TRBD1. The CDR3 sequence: CASRQGPNSGANVLTF. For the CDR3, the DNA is TGTGCCAGCAGACAGGGGCCCAACTCTGGGGCCAACGTCCTGACTTTC.